Listed here are 29 T cell receptor beta chains from one sample, sequenced in a study of cytomegalovirus exposure and HLA in healthy donors. The PCR ran on 60 Vbeta and 13 Jbeta primers. Using immunoSEQ multiplex PCR, the repertoire was profiled, and TCRdb retains in-frame clones only, with some absent. The sample comprises approximately 97,000 clones, roughly 60% of which are singletons, and more than 4.5% rests with the top ten. What was sequenced was PBMCs. Source of these receptors: a human donor in good health.

This chain connects TRBV7-9 to TRBJ2-7; 9 positions match TRBD2. Germline V gene lookup returns CDR1 SEHNR and CDR2 FQNEAQ (reference sequence). Trimming at V came to 4 bases and at J to 5 bases, leaving 18 bases not matched to a gene. The CDR3 runs 18 residues. CDR3 sequence: CASSSRLGGLAPGHEQYF. The CDR3, as DNA: TGTGCCAGCAGCTCCAGATTAGGGGGACTAGCCCCGGGTCACGAGCAGTACTTC.

The chain has TRBV5-4 and TRBJ2-5; D gene ambiguous. The CDR3 length is 12 residues. CDR1 is SGHNT and CDR2 is YYREEE in the germline V gene (reference sequence). The V end lost 3 bases, the J end lost 2 bases, and 5 bases lay between the germline ends. CDR3 in amino acids: CASSSIQETQYF. In DNA, the CDR3 is TGTGCCAGCAGCTCCATTCAAGAGACCCAGTACTTC.

This clone showed up just a few times. The genes are TRBV11-2 and TRBJ2-6; TRBD2 aligns across 10 bases. Germline assignment: CDR1 SGHAT and CDR2 FQNNGV. The V gene end was trimmed by 4 bases and the J gene end by 1 base; junction bases not matched to a gene: 4. There are 17 residues in the CDR3. The DNA of the CDR3 is TGTGCCAGCAGCTCGGTAGCGGGAGGATCTGGGGCCAACGTCCTGACTTTC. Translated: CASSSVAGGSGANVLTF.

V is TRBV29-1 and J is TRBJ1-4; D gene unclear. Trimming left V 6 bases short and J 0 bases short, with 8 bases between. The CDR3 has 13 residues. CDR1 is SQVTM, CDR2 ANQGSEA, per germline. As DNA, the CDR3 is TGCAGCGTCGAGGGAGCAACTAATGAAAAACTGTTTTTT. Its protein is CSVEGATNEKLFF.

The chain has TRBV27 and TRBJ2-3, with D tentatively TRBD2 (5 bases). Germline V CDR1 and CDR2: MNHEY, SMNVEV (reference sequence). The V and J ends lost 5 bases and 1 base respectively, with 19 bases between them. The CDR3 consists of 17 residues. CDR3 in DNA: TGTGCCAGCAGTCCCACCCTGTCCGGGGTGGGCACAGATACGCAGTATTTT. Translated, it gives CASSPTLSGVGTDTQYF.

CDR3 DNA: TGTGCCAGCAGTTTTGTTGCCTACCGTAACAATGAGCAGTTCTTC. Protein: CASSFVAYRNNEQFF. The rearrangement links TRBV27 to TRBJ2-1; D is unclear. The ends were cut back, 3 bases at V and 5 bases at J, with 14 bases in the middle. Germline V gives CDR1 MNHEY, CDR2 SMNVEV (reference sequence). This CDR3 has 15 residues.

The V gene is TRBV2, the J gene TRBJ1-5, with 7 bases that match TRBD1. This CDR3 spans 15 amino acids. The germline V gene encodes CDR1 SNHLY and CDR2 FYNNEI. Trimming took 8 bases from V and 6 from J; bases not matched to a gene: 13. The CDR3 bases are TGTGCCAGCGGGCCGGGAACAGGGGTGGGTCAGCCCCAGCATTTT. It is translated as CASGPGTGVGQPQHF.

The chain carries TRBV4-1 and TRBJ2-1; D may be TRBD2 (5 bases). The CDR3 loop spans 15 amino acids. The V end was cut by 0 bases, the J end by 6 bases, with 12 bases between. The germline V gene encodes CDR1 MGHRA and CDR2 YSYEKL. The CDR3 here is CASSQDPDYLNEQFF. DNA for the CDR3: TGCGCCAGCAGCCAAGATCCCGACTATCTCAATGAGCAGTTCTTC.

The gene calls are TRBV2 and TRBJ1-5; TRBD1 is a possible D gene (5 bases). V was trimmed by 2 bases and J by 3 bases, leaving 11 bases between them. There are 15 residues in the CDR3. Germline V gene data show CDR1 as SNHLY and CDR2 as FYNNEI. The CDR3: CASSEQGLPNQPQHF. CDR3 bases: TGTGCCAGCAGTGAACAGGGCCTCCCCAATCAGCCCCAGCATTTT.

This sequence joins TRBV7-6 and TRBJ1-1, with a tentative D call TRBD1 (5 bases). The CDR3 totals 14 residues. In germline, CDR1 is SGHVS, CDR2 FNYEAQ. V was cut by 2 bases and J by 4 bases, with 11 bases left in between. CDR3 sequence: CASSLMGGGTEAFF. In DNA form, the CDR3 reads TGTGCCAGCAGCTTAATGGGGGGAGGCACTGAAGCTTTCTTT.

The CDR3 is CASSTTGTAYNEQFF. The CDR3 coding sequence is TGTGCCAGCAGTACAACCGGGACTGCTTACAATGAGCAGTTCTTC. The V call is TRBV2, the J call TRBJ2-1, with D tentatively TRBD2 (6 bases). Germline V CDR1 and CDR2: SNHLY, FYNNEI. The CDR3 covers 15 residues. Trimming took off 5 bases at V and 4 bases at J, with 15 bases between the two ends.

This clone was recorded a few times. The CDR3 here is CASSEGGRRTGELFF. In DNA form, the CDR3 reads TGTGCCAGCAGTGAGGGGGGACGTCGCACCGGGGAGCTGTTTTTT. The chain couples TRBV2 to TRBJ2-2, with D maybe TRBD2 (6 bases). V lost 3 bases to trimming and J lost 4 bases, with 12 bases between them. CDR1 SNHLY and CDR2 FYNNEI come from the germline V gene. The CDR3 consists of 15 residues.

This clone came up a few times. The chain uses TRBV7-3 and TRBJ1-2; D gene uncertain. V shed 6 bases and J shed 6 bases, with 14 bases lying between them. CDR1 is SGHTA and CDR2 is FQGTGA in the germline V gene. The CDR3 consists of 13 residues. CDR3 bases: TGTGCCAGCAGTCCCGGACTTCTCGATGGCTACACCTTC. Its translation is CASSPGLLDGYTF.

This chain connects TRBV27 to TRBJ1-1; maybe TRBD1 (5 bases). Germline CDR1 MNHEY, CDR2 SMNVEV (reference sequence). Trimming removed 6 bases from V and 0 bases from J, with 11 bases in between. The CDR3 has 14 amino acids. The CDR3 bases are TGTGCCAGCAGGTGGGGCACGTTGAACACTGAAGCTTTCTTT. This encodes CASRWGTLNTEAFF.

The V gene is TRBV5-6, the J gene TRBJ2-1, with 9 nucleotides matching TRBD2. V was pared by 2 bases and J by 6 bases, with 12 bases of the junction left unmatched. There are 17 residues in the CDR3. Germline V gives CDR1 SGHDT, CDR2 YYEEEE. The CDR3 DNA follows: TGTGCCAGCAGCTTAGAAGAGGGCCTAGCGGGGAGCAATGAGCAGTTCTTC. Its protein product is CASSLEEGLAGSNEQFF.

As regards this clone: One end of the junction varies from germline; a read error may be responsible. The same CDR3 arises from other DNA sequences in this sample as well. The chain has TRBV5-1 and TRBJ1-1, with 10 bases aligning to TRBD1. Germline CDR1 and CDR2: SGHRS and YFSETQ. This CDR3 has 18 amino acids. The chain's CDR3 is CASSLKTDRGLIGTEAFF. The CDR3 DNA sequence: TGCGCCAGCAGCTTGAAGACAGACAGGGGGCTAATCGGAACTGAAGCTTTTTTT.

The V and J genes are TRBV4-1 and TRBJ1-5; D remains unclear. The CDR3 has 17 residues. Germline CDR1 reads MGHRA; CDR2 reads YSYEKL. V lost 0 bases and J 5 bases, leaving 17 bases between the germline ends. The CDR3 sequence is CASSQEGFRGSHQPQHF. CDR3 in DNA: TGCGCCAGCAGCCAAGAGGGCTTCCGGGGTTCACATCAGCCCCAGCATTTT.

The V call is TRBV7-8, the J call TRBJ1-6; 8 positions agree with TRBD1. Germline values: CDR1 SGHVS, CDR2 FQNEAQ. V gave up 2 bases and J gave up 8 bases; unmatched junction bases: 2. The CDR3 loop spans 14 amino acids. The CDR3 DNA reads TGTGCCAGCAGCTTACAGGGGGCGCATTCACCCCTCCACTTT. It translates to CASSLQGAHSPLHF.

This clone was detected a few times. The chain uses TRBV15 and TRBJ2-1; 8 positions match TRBD2. Germline V lookup: CDR1 LNHNV, CDR2 YYDKDF (reference sequence). Unmatched junction bases numbered 12, after V lost 8 bases and J lost 9 bases. CDR3 length equals 14 residues. The CDR3 reads CATRNSGSRFEQFF. The DNA of the CDR3 is TGTGCCACCCGCAACAGCGGGAGCCGGTTTGAGCAGTTCTTC.

The chain joins TRBV7-9 to TRBJ2-7, with 14 bases that match TRBD2. The CDR3 sequence is 17 residues long. V shed 4 bases and J 3 bases; nucleotides not matched to a gene: 8. Per germline, CDR1 SEHNR and CDR2 FQNEAQ (reference sequence). CDR3 nucleotides: TGTGCCAGCAGCTCGGGGACTAGCGGGAGCCCAGGCTACGAGCAGTACTTC. Translating gives CASSSGTSGSPGYEQYF. Full variable domain (outside the CDR3, taken from reference TRBV7-9 and TRBJ2-7): DTGVSQNPRHKITKRGQNVTFRCDPISEHNRLYWYRQTLGQGPEFLTYFQNEAQLEKSRLLSDRFSAERPKGSFSTLEIQRTEQGDSAMYLCASSSGTSGSPGYEQYFGPGTRLTVT.

The chain employs TRBV5-1 and TRBJ2-7; D remains unclear. Germline V gene lookup returns CDR1 SGHRS and CDR2 YFSETQ. Trimming left V 0 bases short and J 1 base short, with 8 bases between. The CDR3 is 14 residues long. The CDR3 sequence: CASSLDWASYEQYF. CDR3 DNA: TGCGCCAGCAGCTTGGATTGGGCGTCCTACGAGCAGTACTTC.

A few counts support this clone. The chain couples TRBV6-5 to TRBJ2-5, with a tentative D call TRBD1 (6 bases). CDR1 is MNHEY, CDR2 SVGAGI, per germline. The ends were cut back, 2 bases at V and 7 bases at J, with 11 bases in the middle. This CDR3 has 13 residues. The CDR3 DNA follows: TGTGCCAGCAGTTACGTTACAGGGTGGACCCAGTACTTC. It codes for CASSYVTGWTQYF.

The genes are TRBV29-1 and TRBJ2-5, with 9 positions matching TRBD1. The trim removed 2 bases at V and 3 bases at J, leaving 10 bases unmatched. The CDR3 consists of 16 residues. In germline, CDR1 is SQVTM, CDR2 ANQGSEA. The CDR3 loop is CSVETPGQGSEETQYF. The CDR3 DNA reads TGCAGCGTTGAAACCCCGGGACAGGGTTCCGAAGAGACCCAGTACTTC. The full variable domain, its missing parts supplied by reference TRBV29-1 and TRBJ2-5, is SAVISQKPSRDICQRGTSLTIQCQVDSQVTMMFWYRQQPGQSLTLIATANQGSEATYESGFVIDKFPISRPNLTFSTLTVSNMSPEDSSIYLCSVETPGQGSEETQYFGPGTRLLVL.

This clone was seen only once. The gene calls are TRBV6-6 and TRBJ1-1; perhaps TRBD1 as D (5 bases). This CDR3 is built from 11 residues. Germline V lookup: CDR1 MNHNY, CDR2 SVGAGI (reference sequence). The V and J ends lost 7 bases and 5 bases respectively, with 8 bases between them. CDR3 nucleotides: TGTGCCAGCACCCAGGGAACTGAAGCTTTCTTT. This sequence encodes CASTQGTEAFF.

This clone was counted a few times. The J gene is TRBJ1-3, the V gene TRBV28; TRBD1 agrees at 8 bases. The CDR3 totals 16 residues. Germline trimming cut 6 bases from V and 0 bases from J; bases unmatched to any gene: 7. Germline assignment: CDR1 MDHEN and CDR2 SYDVKM. The CDR3, as DNA: TGTGCCAGCAGGGGGGAGACAGGGGTCTCTGGAAACACCATATATTTT. Amino acid sequence: CASRGETGVSGNTIYF.

J is TRBJ2-1 and V is TRBV6-6; D is unresolved. The CDR3 has 14 residues. V lost 3 bases, J lost 6 bases, and 12 bases lay in between. Germline V lookup: CDR1 MNHNY, CDR2 SVGAGI (reference sequence). CDR3 region: CASSYTGASNEQFF. CDR3 DNA sequence: TGTGCCAGCAGTTATACGGGTGCAAGCAATGAGCAGTTCTTC.

The chain employs TRBV5-6 and TRBJ1-1, with a possible D match to TRBD1 (6 bases). V gave up 4 bases and J gave up 1 base, with 23 bases separating them. Germline CDR1 reads SGHDT; CDR2 reads YYEEEE. This CDR3 is 18 amino acids long. The CDR3 reads CASSDINPFGGRNTEAFF. Here the CDR3 DNA reads TGTGCCAGCAGCGACATTAACCCCTTCGGGGGGCGGAACACTGAAGCTTTCTTT. Filled out from reference TRBV5-6 and TRBJ1-1, the complete variable domain reads DAGVTQSPTHLIKTRGQQVTLRCSPKSGHDTVSWYQQALGQGPQFIFQYYEEEERQRGNFPDRFSGHQFPNYSSELNVNALLLGDSALYLCASSDINPFGGRNTEAFFGQGTRLTVV.

V gene TRBV5-8 combines with J gene TRBJ2-3; 8 nucleotides line up with TRBD1. The CDR3 sequence is 15 residues long. Trimming took 4 bases from V and 3 from J; bases not matched to a gene: 7. CDR1 is SGHTS and CDR2 is YDEGEE in the germline V gene. The CDR3 reads CASSTPGQATDTQYF. Here the CDR3 DNA reads TGTGCCAGCAGCACACCGGGACAGGCTACAGATACGCAGTATTTT.

The V and J genes are TRBV5-1 and TRBJ2-1, with D maybe TRBD1 (8 bases). CDR3 length: 14 amino acids. V lost 2 bases and J 5 bases, leaving 11 bases between the germline ends. CDR1 and CDR2 (germline): SGHRS, YFSETQ. The DNA for the CDR3 is TGCGCCAGCAGCTTTACAGGGGGGGACAATGAGCAGTTCTTC. Translating gives CASSFTGGDNEQFF. Drawing the rest from reference TRBV5-1 and TRBJ2-1, the complete variable domain is KAGVTQTPRYLIKTRGQQVTLSCSPISGHRSVSWYQQTPGQGLQFLFEYFSETQRNKGNFPGRFSGRQFSNSRSEMNVSTLELGDSALYLCASSFTGGDNEQFFGPGTRLTVL.